This paragraph reports one T cell receptor beta chain. Trimming took 4 bases from V and 1 from J, leaving 6 bases between them. CDR3 length equals 14 residues. The germline CDR1 and CDR2 sequences are KGHDR and SFDVKD. This sample is part of a study of blood T cell repertoires in COVID-19. Study-wide background: Samples taken during acute and convalescent COVID-19 were collected in the United States, Italy and Spain. In each case, the material was cDNA or gDNA derived from T cells, B-cell-depleted T cells, or PBMCs.

How the authors handled the data: Nucleated cell counts were estimated from reference gene primer amplification. Some clones are missing from TCRdb's copy, which holds only in-frame ones; the method was immunoSEQ multiplex PCR. V and J calls and clone size are copied from that table; D and trimming were computed from the DNA. The table shows 100,000 to 150,000 clones, with 82% occurring only once. The chain links TRBV24-1 to TRBJ2-2; D might be TRBD2 (5 bases). The sequenced sample consisted of peripheral blood. This sequence originates from a woman between 65 and 79 years old with acute or convalescent COVID-19. CDR3 bases: TGTGCCACCAGTGAGGCGGGGAACACCGGGGAGCTGTTTTTT. Amino acid sequence: CATSEAGNTGELFF.